One and the same sample provided the 13 T cell receptor beta chains below, sequenced in a study of blood T cell repertoires in COVID-19. The data were produced by immunoSEQ multiplex PCR, yet TCRdb's version contains in-frame clones alone and is incomplete. The sample shows some 190,000 clones, 75% to 90% of them seen only once. The sequenced sample consisted of peripheral blood. The source of these receptors is a man aged 30 to 39 with acute or convalescent COVID-19.

This chain uses TRBV30 with TRBJ1-3; TRBD1 is a possible D gene (5 bases). V lost 2 bases to trimming and J lost 4 bases, with 18 bases between them. The germline gives CDR1 GTSNPN, CDR2 SVGIG (reference sequence). The CDR3 loop spans 16 amino acids. CDR3 loop: CAWSSLSQGRGNTIYF. In DNA form, the CDR3 reads TGTGCCTGGAGTTCTCTCTCCCAGGGTCGGGGAAACACCATATATTTT.

This chain uses TRBV13 with TRBJ2-7; 8 positions match TRBD1. Germline V gives CDR1 PRHDT, CDR2 FYEKMQ (reference sequence). This CDR3 spans 13 amino acids. The V gene end was trimmed by 5 bases and the J gene end by 7 bases; junction bases not matched to a gene: 7. The CDR3: CASSRQGLGEQYF. The CDR3 DNA reads as TGTGCCAGCAGCCGACAGGGGTTAGGAGAGCAGTACTTC.

The chain employs TRBV14 and TRBJ1-2, with D possibly matching TRBD1 (5 bases). The CDR3 spans 14 residues. The germline V gene has CDR1 SGHDN and CDR2 FVKESK. Trimming took off 1 base at V and 4 bases at J, with 10 bases between the two ends. The CDR3 sequence: CASSQVAGPYGYTF. CDR3 sequence (DNA): TGTGCCAGCAGCCAAGTGGCAGGGCCCTATGGCTACACCTTC.

The chain employs TRBV10-3 and TRBJ2-2, with a tentative D call TRBD2 (5 bases). Looked up from germline, CDR1 is ENHRY and CDR2 is SYGVKD. V was cut by 3 bases and J by 1 base, with 12 bases left in between. The CDR3 runs 16 residues. CDR3 DNA sequence: TGTGCCATCAGTGATGTATCCGGGGAGAACACCGGGGAGCTGTTTTTT. Protein sequence: CAISDVSGENTGELFF.

The genes are TRBV20-1 and TRBJ2-1; D is unclear. Looked up from germline, CDR1 is DFQATT and CDR2 is SNEGSKA (reference sequence). CDR3 length equals 15 residues. Trimming shortened V by 3 bases and J by 4 bases, and 16 bases separated the two germline ends. The CDR3 sequence: CSASQAPTSYNEQFF. The DNA for the CDR3 is TGCAGTGCTAGTCAAGCACCTACCTCATACAATGAGCAGTTCTTC.

This clone was recorded once. The chain recombines TRBV9 with TRBJ1-5; D is unclear. Trimming pared 4 bases from V and 0 bases from J, leaving 11 bases between. Germline-derived CDR1 and CDR2 are SGDLS and YYNGEE. The CDR3 contains 15 residues. CDR3 protein: CASSPGRDSNQPQHF. CDR3 coding DNA: TGTGCCAGCAGCCCGGGGAGAGATAGCAATCAGCCCCAGCATTTT.

This sequence joins TRBV7-9 and TRBJ2-3; no definite D call. Trimming took 3 bases from V and 5 from J, leaving 3 bases between them. This CDR3 is built from 11 residues. CDR1 and CDR2 from the germline V gene are SEHNR and FQNEAQ (reference sequence). The CDR3 nucleotides are TGTGCCAGCAGCTTCGGAGATACGCAGTATTTT. This gives the protein CASSFGDTQYF.

This clone has only one observation. V gene TRBV19 combines with J gene TRBJ2-7, with 10 bases aligning to TRBD1. The germline V gene has CDR1 LNHDA and CDR2 SQIVND (reference sequence). There are 13 residues in the CDR3. The ends lost 6 bases at V and 5 bases at J; junction bases unmatched: 4. CDR3 nucleotides: TGTGCCAGTAGAAGGACAGGGGGAAACGAGCAGTACTTC. Protein: CASRRTGGNEQYF.

The V and J genes are TRBV11-3 and TRBJ1-1, with TRBD1 identical over 7 bases. From germline, CDR1 is SGHNT and CDR2 YENEEA. Trimming at V came to 5 bases and at J to 8 bases, leaving 11 bases not matched to a gene. The CDR3 spans 14 residues. The CDR3 loop is CASSPTPGQAEAFF. DNA for the CDR3: TGTGCCAGCAGCCCCACACCCGGACAGGCCGAAGCTTTCTTT.

V gene TRBV24-1 combines with J gene TRBJ2-5; 11 bases align to TRBD2. The CDR3 is made up of 19 amino acids. Looked up from germline, CDR1 is KGHDR and CDR2 is SFDVKD. The V segment lost 1 base and the J segment 5 bases; nucleotides outside the gene matches: 14. CDR3 residues: CATSDLVLAGGPDGETQYF. CDR3 bases: TGTGCCACCAGTGATTTAGTCCTAGCGGGGGGACCCGACGGGGAGACCCAGTACTTC.

This clone has a handful of counts. In nucleotides, the CDR3 is TGTGCCAGCAAGTTCTACGGCTCTGGAAACACCATATATTTT. As protein: CASKFYGSGNTIYF. The chain links TRBV5-8 to TRBJ1-3; D remains unclear. CDR1 is SGHTS, CDR2 YDEGEE, per germline. V dropped 6 bases and J dropped 0 bases, with 10 bases sitting between them. The CDR3 sequence is 14 residues long.

The rearrangement links TRBV3-1 (or the pseudogene TRBV3-2) to TRBJ1-4; D is perhaps TRBD1 (5 bases). The CDR3 is 15 residues long. V was cut by 2 bases and J by 11 bases, with 18 bases left in between. Germline V gene sequence: CDR1 LGHDT, CDR2 YNNKEL (reference sequence). The CDR3 sequence is CASSQTGNPEGKLFF. CDR3 DNA: TGTGCCAGCAGCCAAACCGGGAATCCGGAGGGGAAACTGTTTTTT.

V and J are TRBV6-5 and TRBJ2-7; tentatively, D is TRBD1 (5 bases). The CDR3 has 14 residues. Germline values: CDR1 MNHEY, CDR2 SVGAGI. Trimming shortened V by 5 bases and J by 3 bases, and 14 bases separated the two germline ends. The CDR3 here is CASSPLGQVYEQYF. The CDR3 nucleotides are TGTGCCAGCAGTCCCCTGGGGCAGGTCTACGAGCAGTACTTC.